This passage covers 26 T cell receptor beta chains from one sample sequenced in a study of cytomegalovirus exposure and HLA in healthy donors. The method was immunoSEQ multiplex PCR; TCRdb's version includes in-frame clones alone and lacks a portion of them. The data contain 160,000 or so clones, about 88% of them singletons. The source material was PBMCs. The source of these receptors is a man in his late teens or twenties in good health and CMV-seronegative.

This chain links TRBV21-1 with TRBJ2-7; TRBD2 was called by the table and not checked on the DNA. TRBV21-1 is a pseudogene. The CDR3 extends over 18 amino acids. The CDR3: CASGRESGLAGDCYEQYF. CDR3 in DNA: TGTGCCAGTGGGAGGGAATCGGGACTAGCGGGAGACTGCTACGAGCAGTACTTC.

The V call is TRBV15, the J call TRBJ1-2; no reliable D call. V gave up 0 bases and J gave up 8 bases, with 10 bases separating them. The CDR3 runs 13 residues. Germline-derived CDR1 and CDR2 are LNHNV and YYDKDF (reference sequence). The CDR3 is CATSRDKSGGYTF. The CDR3, as DNA: TGTGCCACCAGCAGAGATAAGTCAGGAGGCTACACCTTC.

This chain uses TRBV7-8 with TRBJ2-4, with a possible D match to TRBD2 (7 bases). This CDR3 comprises 15 residues. Deletions cut 4 bases from V and 6 bases from J, with 16 bases between. Germline V CDR1 and CDR2: SGHVS, FQNEAQ. CDR3 residues: CASSSERGGRNIQYF. The CDR3 nucleotides are TGTGCCAGCAGCTCAGAGAGGGGGGGGAGAAACATTCAGTACTTC. Full variable domain (remainder filled in from reference TRBV7-8 and TRBJ2-4): GAGVSQSPRYKVAKRGQDVALRCDPISGHVSLFWYQQALGQGPEFLTYFQNEAQLDKSGLPSDRFFAERPEGSVSTLKIQRTQQEDSAVYLCASSSERGGRNIQYFGAGTRLSVL.

This rearrangement joins TRBV6-6 to TRBJ2-2; D not certain. V was pared by 2 bases and J by 2 bases, with 9 bases between. CDR1 and CDR2 from the germline V gene are MNHNY and SVGAGI (reference sequence). This CDR3 is built from 15 residues. CDR3 amino acids: CASSYLAANTGELFF. The DNA for the CDR3 is TGTGCCAGCAGTTACCTGGCGGCCAACACCGGGGAGCTGTTTTTT.

The chain couples TRBV7-9 to TRBJ2-7, with D possibly matching TRBD1 (5 bases). Germline CDR1 reads SEHNR; CDR2 reads FQNEAQ (reference sequence). CDR3 length: 15 residues. V gave up 5 bases and J gave up 0 bases, with 14 bases separating them. This CDR3 is CASSRGPGASYEQYV. The CDR3 nucleotides are TGTGCCAGCAGCCGCGGTCCTGGGGCCTCCTACGAGCAGTACGTC.

This clone has a single count. The chain couples TRBV7-9 to TRBJ2-6; 7 bases map to TRBD1. Germline V gene data show CDR1 as SEHNR and CDR2 as FQNEAQ (reference sequence). V dropped 3 bases and J dropped 1; count of bases not matched to a gene: 9. The CDR3 length is 18 residues. In DNA, the CDR3 is TGTGCCAGCAGCTTGCTGGGACAGTCCCATTCTGGGGCCAACGTCCTGACTTTC. Its protein product is CASSLLGQSHSGANVLTF.

This chain connects TRBV29-1 to TRBJ1-2; D is unclear. The CDR3 loop spans 14 amino acids. The germline gives CDR1 SQVTM, CDR2 ANQGSEA. V was trimmed by 6 bases and J by 1 base, leaving 15 bases between them. CDR3: CSVPTPAGNYGYTF. The CDR3 DNA reads as TGCAGCGTGCCTACCCCCGCGGGTAACTATGGCTACACCTTC.

This chain links TRBV5-6 with TRBJ1-2; the D is unclear. Trimming pared 2 bases from V and 9 bases from J, leaving 17 bases between. The germline V gene encodes CDR1 SGHDT and CDR2 YYEEEE. The CDR3 extends over 14 amino acids. CDR3 protein: CASSFKPSRNRYTF. The CDR3 DNA reads TGTGCCAGCAGCTTCAAGCCCTCGAGGAATCGCTACACCTTC. Drawing the rest from reference TRBV5-6 and TRBJ1-2, the complete variable domain is DAGVTQSPTHLIKTRGQQVTLRCSPKSGHDTVSWYQQALGQGPQFIFQYYEEEERQRGNFPDRFSGHQFPNYSSELNVNALLLGDSALYLCASSFKPSRNRYTFGSGTRLTVV.

This chain uses TRBV18 with TRBJ2-7; TRBD2 matches 13 bases. The CDR3 has 15 amino acids. Germline CDR1 and CDR2: KGHSH and LQKENI. Trimming at V came to 6 bases and at J to 6 bases, leaving 8 bases not matched to a gene. The chain's CDR3 is CASSPGLAGVGEQYF. The CDR3 DNA is TGTGCCAGCTCGCCCGGACTAGCGGGAGTTGGCGAGCAGTACTTC. The full variable domain, with the rest looked up from reference TRBV18 and TRBJ2-7, is NAGVMQNPRHLVRRRGQEARLRCSPMKGHSHVYWYRQLPEEGLKFMVYLQKENIIDESGMPKERFSAEFPKEGPSILRIQQVVRGDSAAYFCASSPGLAGVGEQYFGPGTRLTVT.

Remarks on this clone: Other DNA sequences of this sample code for an identical CDR3. The CDR3 region has the DNA TGCGCCAGCAGCTGGGGGGACCGCAATCAGCCCCAGCATTTT. It specifies CASSWGDRNQPQHF. The chain carries TRBV5-1 and TRBJ1-5; perhaps TRBD1 as D (5 bases). The CDR3 runs 14 residues. Trimming removed 3 bases at V and 2 bases at J, with 9 bases between. CDR1 is SGHRS, CDR2 YFSETQ, per germline.

The J gene is TRBJ2-7, the V gene TRBV2; 8 bases are a match to TRBD1. CDR3 length: 14 amino acids. The ends lost 4 bases at V and 4 bases at J; junction bases unmatched: 6. Germline-derived CDR1 and CDR2 are SNHLY and FYNNEI. The CDR3 spells CASSVLDRVYEQYF. The CDR3, as DNA: TGTGCCAGCAGTGTTTTGGACAGGGTTTACGAGCAGTACTTC.

The chain links TRBV5-1 to TRBJ2-3; 8 bases match TRBD1. V was pared by 4 bases and J by 6 bases, with 7 bases of the junction left unmatched. From germline, CDR1 is SGHRS and CDR2 YFSETQ. This CDR3 is built from 14 residues. CDR3 DNA sequence: TGCGCCAGCAGCCCTGGACAGGGAGAGGATACGCAGTATTTT. Amino acids: CASSPGQGEDTQYF.

The chain couples TRBV18 to TRBJ2-1; TRBD2 matches 12 bases. The J segment lost 7 bases and the V segment lost 5 bases, leaving 6 bases of the junction unmatched. Germline V CDR1 and CDR2: KGHSH, LQKENI. The CDR3 is made up of 15 amino acids. The CDR3 DNA is TGTGCCAGCTCAGAGACTAGCGGGAGAGGAAATGAGCAGTTCTTC. This codes for CASSETSGRGNEQFF. The full variable domain, its missing parts supplied by reference TRBV18 and TRBJ2-1, is NAGVMQNPRHLVRRRGQEARLRCSPMKGHSHVYWYRQLPEEGLKFMVYLQKENIIDESGMPKERFSAEFPKEGPSILRIQQVVRGDSAAYFCASSETSGRGNEQFFGPGTRLTVL.

The chain uses TRBV4-2 and TRBJ1-3; tentatively, D is TRBD1 (6 bases). With 0 bases removed from V and 0 bases from J, the gap between germline ends came to 15 bases. Germline loops: CDR1 LGHNA, CDR2 YNFKEQ. The CDR3 runs to 18 residues. CDR3 loop: CASSQDGGALFSGNTIYF. As DNA, the CDR3 is TGTGCCAGCAGCCAAGATGGGGGGGCCCTTTTCTCTGGAAACACCATATATTTT.

V gene TRBV6-5 combines with J gene TRBJ2-3; 9 nucleotides agree with TRBD1. Per germline, CDR1 MNHEY and CDR2 SVGAGI. The trim removed 4 bases at V and 7 bases at J, leaving 9 bases unmatched. This CDR3 has 15 residues. CDR3 bases: TGTGCCAGCAGTTCCTCCGGGACAGGGCGTAATACGCAGTATTTT. Protein product: CASSSSGTGRNTQYF.

The rearrangement joins TRBV7-2 to TRBJ2-4; no firm D call. Trimming left V 5 bases short and J 4 bases short, with 15 bases between. The CDR3 is 15 amino acids. The germline V gene encodes CDR1 SGHTA and CDR2 FQGNSA. CDR3 bases: TGTGCCAGCAGCCCAAGTCGGTTACAGAAAAACATTCAGTACTTC. Protein: CASSPSRLQKNIQYF. Filled out from reference TRBV7-2 and TRBJ2-4, the complete variable domain reads GAGVSQSPSNKVTEKGKDVELRCDPISGHTALYWYRQSLGQGLEFLIYFQGNSAPDKSGLPSDRFSAERTGGSVSTLTIQRTQQEDSAVYLCASSPSRLQKNIQYFGAGTRLSVL.

This clone was seen just once. Germline and junction disagree at one end, which may indicate a read error. The chain couples TRBV7-7 to TRBJ2-2, with a tentative D call TRBD1 (6 bases). The CDR3 spans 13 residues. Germline V lookup: CDR1 SSHAT, CDR2 FNYEAQ (reference sequence). The CDR3, as DNA: TGTGCTAGCAGCCCACGACAGGACGGGGAGCTGTTTTTT. Its translation is CASSPRQDGELFF.

The chain recombines TRBV7-9 with TRBJ2-2, with a tentative D call TRBD2 (5 bases). The CDR3 runs 11 residues. Germline loops: CDR1 SEHNR, CDR2 FQNEAQ (reference sequence). The ends were cut back, 5 bases at V and 8 bases at J, with 6 bases in the middle. DNA of the CDR3: TGTGCCAGCAGCAGCGGAGGGGAGCTGTTTTTT. Translated: CASSSGGELFF. Drawing the rest from reference TRBV7-9 and TRBJ2-2, the complete variable domain is DTGVSQNPRHKITKRGQNVTFRCDPISEHNRLYWYRQTLGQGPEFLTYFQNEAQLEKSRLLSDRFSAERPKGSFSTLEIQRTEQGDSAMYLCASSSGGELFFGEGSRLTVL.

The chain carries TRBV11-2 and TRBJ1-2; 8 bases fit TRBD1. The CDR3 length is 19 residues. Germline CDR1 and CDR2: SGHAT and FQNNGV. Losses at the gene ends were 2 bases for V and 8 bases for J; bases not matched to a gene: 22. The CDR3 DNA reads TGTGCCAGCAGCTTATACAACCCGGGACAGGCGGCCACCTATATGGGCTACACCTTC. Translated: CASSLYNPGQAATYMGYTF.

This clone was counted once. The J gene is TRBJ1-1, the V gene TRBV5-1; the D gene is possibly TRBD1 (5 bases). CDR3 length: 13 residues. Between the trimmed V and J ends, which lost 3 bases and 4 bases, there was a span of 10 bases. The V gene's germline CDR1 is SGHRS and CDR2 YFSETQ. The CDR3, as DNA: TGCGCCAGCAGCTCGTCAGGGTTCACTGAAGCTTTCTTT. It encodes CASSSSGFTEAFF.

The chain couples TRBV5-1 to TRBJ2-1; the match to TRBD2 covers 9 bases. V lost 0 bases to trimming and J lost 7 bases; unmatched junction nucleotides: 2. Per the germline V gene, CDR1 is SGHRS and CDR2 is YFSETQ. The CDR3 runs to 14 residues. The DNA for the CDR3 is TGCGCCAGCAGCTTGGGACTAGCGGTGAATGAGCAGTTCTTC. Translating it yields CASSLGLAVNEQFF.

In this sample, this clone turned up once. V gene TRBV6-6 combines with J gene TRBJ1-4, with TRBD1 identical over 8 bases. The V gene end was trimmed by 5 bases and the J gene end by 7 bases; junction bases not matched to a gene: 12. The CDR3 runs to 16 residues. CDR1 is MNHNY, CDR2 SVGAGI, per germline (reference sequence). This CDR3 reads CASSNTYRGEAEKLFF. The CDR3 region has the DNA TGTGCCAGCAGTAACACCTACAGGGGGGAGGCTGAAAAACTGTTTTTT.

The genes are TRBV27 and TRBJ2-7; 9 bases fit TRBD1. Germline CDR1 is MNHEY and CDR2 is SMNVEV (reference sequence). This CDR3 is built from 16 residues. V shed 4 bases, J shed 2 bases, and the junction held 9 bases outside the gene matches. The CDR3, as DNA: TGTGCCAGCAGTTCCCTTCCCGGGACAGGGCCCTACGAGCAGTACTTC. As protein: CASSSLPGTGPYEQYF.

This chain uses TRBV7-6 with TRBJ2-2; maybe TRBD1 (5 bases). Trimming took 2 bases from V and 8 from J, leaving 12 bases between them. The germline V gene has CDR1 SGHVS and CDR2 FNYEAQ. The CDR3 is 14 residues long. The CDR3 spells CASSLPGLRGELFF. For the CDR3, the DNA is TGTGCCAGCAGCTTACCAGGGTTGAGGGGGGAGCTGTTTTTT.

Here the CDR3 reads CASSPEREGRGQYF. The DNA of the CDR3 is TGTGCCAGCTCACCGGAGCGGGAGGGCCGGGGGCAGTACTTC. The chain is built from TRBV18 and TRBJ2-7; 10 nucleotides agree with TRBD2. CDR1 is KGHSH, CDR2 LQKENI, per germline. The CDR3 has 14 amino acids. Trimming at V came to 3 bases and at J to 9 bases, leaving 8 bases not matched to a gene. Combining the CDR3 with reference TRBV18 and TRBJ2-7 gives the whole variable domain NAGVMQNPRHLVRRRGQEARLRCSPMKGHSHVYWYRQLPEEGLKFMVYLQKENIIDESGMPKERFSAEFPKEGPSILRIQQVVRGDSAAYFCASSPEREGRGQYFGPGTRLTVT.

The J gene is TRBJ1-2, the V gene TRBV28, with D perhaps matching TRBD1 (5 bases). The CDR3 covers 14 residues. The germline V and J ends were trimmed by 4 bases and 8 bases, with 17 bases remaining between them. The germline gives CDR1 MDHEN, CDR2 SYDVKM. DNA for the CDR3: TGTGCCAGCAGTTCCGGGACTCCCGGGGGGGGCTACACCTTC. It codes for CASSSGTPGGGYTF.